These 28 T cell receptor beta chains share one sample of origin, sequenced in a study of cytomegalovirus exposure and HLA in healthy donors. In the PCR, 60 Vbeta and 13 Jbeta primers were used. Method: immunoSEQ multiplex PCR; TCRdb's copy keeps in-frame clones and lacks some. Among fewer than 100,000 clones listed, 60% to 80% were seen once. Sequencing was performed on PBMCs. These receptors originate from a woman between 35 and 50 years old in good health and CMV-seronegative.

This clone was seen a single time. This chain connects TRBV30 to TRBJ1-3; tentative D call: TRBD1 (6 bases). Germline V gene sequence: CDR1 GTSNPN, CDR2 SVGIG (reference sequence). The length of the CDR3 is 14 residues. The CDR3 sequence: CAQVGAFAGNTIYF. CDR3 sequence (DNA): TGTGCGCAGGTGGGGGCTTTCGCCGGAAACACCATATATTTT.

J is TRBJ2-3 and V is TRBV9; D is unresolved. V was clipped by 2 bases and J by 0 bases, with 10 bases between them. The CDR3 contains 15 residues. Germline-derived CDR1 and CDR2 are SGDLS and YYNGEE. CDR3 amino acids: CASSVQYHSTDTQYF. The CDR3 nucleotides are TGTGCCAGCAGCGTTCAGTATCATAGCACAGATACGCAGTATTTT.

The chain joins TRBV7-2 to TRBJ2-7, with 10 bases that match TRBD1. The CDR3 totals 15 residues. J gave up 0 bases and V 4 bases, and 3 bases lay outside the gene matches. In germline, CDR1 is SGHTA, CDR2 FQGNSA. The CDR3 DNA is TGTGCCAGCAGCTCGCGGACAGGGGGCTCCTACGAGCAGTACTTC. Amino acids: CASSSRTGGSYEQYF.

This clone was seen a single time. The CDR3 DNA reads as TGTGCCAGCAGCCCTCCCCCTTACGGTCAGCCCCAGCATTTT. It translates to CASSPPPYGQPQHF. This chain joins TRBV7-2 and TRBJ1-5; D gene unclear. Per the germline V gene, CDR1 is SGHTA and CDR2 is FQGNSA. V was shortened by 5 bases and J by 6 bases, with 14 bases between the two germline ends. This CDR3 has 14 amino acids.

The chain combines TRBV6-1 with TRBJ1-5; D uncertain. V shed 7 bases and J shed 0 bases, with 7 bases lying between them. This CDR3 region has 13 residues. Germline V gene data show CDR1 as MNHNS and CDR2 as SASEGT. The CDR3 is CASKEISNQPQHF. CDR3 in DNA: TGTGCCAGCAAAGAGATTAGCAATCAGCCCCAGCATTTT.

V is TRBV5-4 and J is TRBJ1-1; no definite D call. The V gene's germline CDR1 is SGHNT and CDR2 YYREEE (reference sequence). The ends were cut back, 0 bases at V and 1 base at J, with 7 bases in the middle. The CDR3 sequence is 14 residues long. The CDR3 nucleotides read TGTGCCAGCAGCTTGGAGCAGGCGAACACTGAAGCTTTCTTT. Encoded protein: CASSLEQANTEAFF.

CDR3 residues: CASSLGDRRFNEQFF. In DNA form, the CDR3 reads TGTGCCAGCAGTCTAGGGGACAGGAGGTTCAATGAGCAGTTCTTC. V is TRBV27 and J is TRBJ2-1, with TRBD1 matching over 8 bases. Per germline, CDR1 MNHEY and CDR2 SMNVEV (reference sequence). V was clipped by 5 bases and J by 6 bases; unmatched bases: 9. This CDR3 has 15 residues.

The chain uses TRBV7-2 and TRBJ2-7, with D possibly being TRBD1 (5 bases). This CDR3 region has 13 residues. V lost 2 bases to trimming and J lost 3 bases, with 8 bases between them. Germline CDR1 reads SGHTA; CDR2 reads FQGNSA. The CDR3 DNA follows: TGTGCCAGCAGCTTACCCAGGGTCTACGAGCAGTACTTC. It codes for CASSLPRVYEQYF.

This chain links TRBV27 with TRBJ2-5; 9 nucleotides agree with TRBD1. The CDR3 contains 17 residues. With 2 bases clipped from V and 4 bases from J, the junction kept 11 bases outside the gene matches. CDR1 MNHEY and CDR2 SMNVEV come from the germline V gene (reference sequence). The CDR3, as DNA: TGTGCCAGCAGTTTAGGTCCTCGGGACAGGGCTTTAGAGACCCAGTACTTC. Translation gives CASSLGPRDRALETQYF.

This clone was detected only a few times. V is TRBV28 and J is TRBJ2-1; TRBD2 matches 10 bases. CDR1 is MDHEN and CDR2 is SYDVKM in the germline V gene. Trimming removed 3 bases from V and 3 bases from J; junction bases left unmatched: 5. This CDR3 comprises 16 residues. CDR3 sequence: CASSFVAGGNYNEQFF. CDR3 nucleotides: TGTGCCAGCAGTTTCGTAGCGGGGGGAAACTACAATGAGCAGTTCTTC.

The chain couples TRBV4-2 to TRBJ1-3; TRBD1 matches at 7 bases. The CDR3 runs 14 residues. The ends lost 0 bases at V and 7 bases at J; junction bases unmatched: 3. Germline V gene data show CDR1 as LGHNA and CDR2 as YNFKEQ. CDR3 protein: CASSQEVRGNTIYF. The CDR3, as DNA: TGTGCCAGCAGCCAAGAGGTCAGGGGGAACACCATATATTTT.

The CDR3 coding sequence is TGTGCCAGCAGCCCCGGGACAGGGGAGTTGAATGAGCAGTTCTTC. Translation: CASSPGTGELNEQFF. The rearrangement joins TRBV9 to TRBJ2-1; 10 bases fit TRBD1. Trimming took 4 bases from V and 7 from J; bases not matched to a gene: 8. Germline loops: CDR1 SGDLS, CDR2 YYNGEE. The CDR3 is 15 residues long.

This clone was observed once. The chain couples TRBV4-2 to TRBJ2-3; D perhaps matches TRBD2 (6 bases). From germline, CDR1 is LGHNA and CDR2 YNFKEQ. The V gene lost 0 bases and the J gene lost 0 bases, with 16 bases spanning the gap. The CDR3 is 18 amino acids. CDR3 protein: CASSQEVLSGSSTDTQYF. The CDR3 region has the DNA TGTGCCAGCAGCCAAGAAGTTCTTAGCGGATCTAGCACAGATACGCAGTATTTT.

V gene TRBV27 combines with J gene TRBJ1-2, with D perhaps matching TRBD1 (6 bases). Per the germline V gene, CDR1 is MNHEY and CDR2 is SMNVEV (reference sequence). V lost 6 bases to trimming and J lost 5 bases, with 13 bases between them. This CDR3 region has 13 residues. CDR3 region: CASRPTGLYGYTF. In DNA, the CDR3 is TGTGCCAGCAGGCCTACAGGGCTATATGGCTACACCTTC.

CDR3 region: CASSLRGGGGTEAFF. As DNA, the CDR3 is TGTGCCAGCAGCTTGCGGGGCGGGGGTGGCACTGAAGCTTTCTTT. The chain combines TRBV5-4 with TRBJ1-1; a possible D gene is TRBD1 (5 bases). Between the trimmed V and J ends, which lost 1 base and 4 bases, there was a span of 14 bases. There are 15 residues in the CDR3. Per germline, CDR1 SGHNT and CDR2 YYREEE (reference sequence).

The chain is built from TRBV4-1 and TRBJ2-3; 12 bases are shared with TRBD2. The V segment lost 3 bases and the J segment 5 bases; nucleotides outside the gene matches: 6. The germline gives CDR1 MGHRA, CDR2 YSYEKL. This CDR3 is 16 amino acids long. The CDR3 nucleotides read TGCGCCAGCAGCCACCCGACTAGCGGGGGAGGAGATACGCAGTATTTT. This gives the protein CASSHPTSGGGDTQYF.

This chain links TRBV5-1 with TRBJ1-1; D gene unclear. The CDR3 loop spans 14 amino acids. V lost 4 bases to trimming and J lost 0 bases, with 10 bases between them. The germline gives CDR1 SGHRS, CDR2 YFSETQ. CDR3 DNA: TGCGCCAGCAGCCCGGGTGTCATGAACACTGAAGCTTTCTTT. It translates to CASSPGVMNTEAFF.

CDR3 loop: CATSILRAGGNEQYF. DNA for the CDR3: TGTGCCACCAGCATCTTACGGGCAGGGGGGAACGAGCAGTACTTC. The V call is TRBV15, the J call TRBJ2-7; tentative D call: TRBD1 (7 bases). CDR1 is LNHNV and CDR2 is YYDKDF in the germline V gene (reference sequence). The CDR3 extends over 15 amino acids. Trimming removed 4 bases from V and 5 bases from J, with 18 bases in between.

This chain links TRBV6-5 with TRBJ1-4, with unresolved D. The CDR3 sequence is 14 residues long. The germline gives CDR1 MNHEY, CDR2 SVGAGI. The V end lost 2 bases, the J end lost 10 bases, and 14 bases lay between the germline ends. CDR3 protein: CASSYRGGEGKLFF. DNA of the CDR3: TGTGCCAGCAGTTACCGGGGTGGTGAAGGAAAACTGTTTTTT.

This clone was recorded once. The chain has TRBV30 and TRBJ1-5; no clear D gene. This CDR3 is built from 14 residues. From germline, CDR1 is GTSNPN and CDR2 SVGIG (reference sequence). Trimming pared 2 bases from V and 2 bases from J, leaving 10 bases between. CDR3 amino acids: CAWSSTFGNQPQHF. Here the CDR3 DNA reads TGTGCCTGGAGTTCTACCTTCGGCAATCAGCCCCAGCATTTT.

V gene TRBV7-9 combines with J gene TRBJ2-1; 13 bases are a match to TRBD2. With 5 bases clipped from V and 10 bases from J, the junction kept 11 bases outside the gene matches. This CDR3 region has 16 residues. Germline V CDR1 and CDR2: SEHNR, FQNEAQ (reference sequence). CDR3 coding DNA: TGTGCCAGCAGCCATACCGGACTAGCGGGGGTTGGGGAGCAGTTCTTC. It specifies CASSHTGLAGVGEQFF.

V usage is TRBV6-5 and J usage is TRBJ1-6; 7 bases match TRBD1. The length of the CDR3 is 12 residues. V lost 6 bases and J lost 14; bases outside the gene matches: 7. Germline V gene data show CDR1 as MNHEY and CDR2 as SVGAGI. CDR3 sequence (DNA): TGTGCCAGCAGCGGGGACGACAGGGCCCTCCACTTT. It codes for CASSGDDRALHF.

The CDR3 is CAWSHGLAGGAYEQYF. The CDR3, as DNA: TGTGCCTGGAGTCATGGACTAGCGGGGGGGGCCTACGAGCAGTACTTC. The gene calls are TRBV30 and TRBJ2-7; 15 nucleotides agree with TRBD2. V lost 2 bases, J lost 2 bases, and 4 bases stayed unmatched. The V gene's germline CDR1 is GTSNPN and CDR2 SVGIG (reference sequence). The CDR3 runs 16 residues.

The V and J genes are TRBV7-8 and TRBJ2-1, with a tentative D call TRBD2 (7 bases). In germline, CDR1 is SGHVS, CDR2 FQNEAQ. The CDR3 is 15 amino acids. Trimming pared 2 bases from V and 8 bases from J, leaving 16 bases between. CDR3 sequence (DNA): TGTGCCAGCAGCTTATTTCGGGGGGCCGACTATGAGCAGTTCTTC. Amino acid sequence: CASSLFRGADYEQFF.

This clone was seen more than once but under ten times. The V call is TRBV4-3, the J call TRBJ1-4; weak D call: TRBD1 (6 bases). V was cut by 4 bases and J by 8 bases, with 20 bases left in between. The germline CDR1 and CDR2 sequences are LGHNA and YSLEER. CDR3 size: 16 residues. The CDR3: CASSPRRGRGIEKLFF. The CDR3 nucleotides read TGCGCCAGCAGCCCAAGACGAGGCAGGGGTATCGAAAAACTGTTTTTT.

V gene TRBV29-1 combines with J gene TRBJ1-1, with a tentative D call TRBD1 (6 bases). CDR3 length: 11 residues. Per germline, CDR1 SQVTM and CDR2 ANQGSEA. Between the trimmed V and J ends, which lost 4 bases and 10 bases, there was a span of 13 bases. CDR3 nucleotide sequence: TGCAGCGTTGTCCCAGGGGCCCGAGCTTTCTTT. Translated, it gives CSVVPGARAFF.

The chain recombines TRBV7-9 with TRBJ1-2; D gene uncertain. The germline V and J ends were trimmed by 5 bases and 3 bases, with 13 bases remaining between them. Germline V gene lookup returns CDR1 SEHNR and CDR2 FQNEAQ (reference sequence). The length of the CDR3 is 14 residues. CDR3 coding DNA: TGTGCCAGCAGCCCTACGAACCTTTACTATGGCTACACCTTC. Translated: CASSPTNLYYGYTF.

This sequence joins TRBV29-1 and TRBJ1-4; 8 bases agree with TRBD1. Germline CDR1 is SQVTM and CDR2 is ANQGSEA. This CDR3 contains 14 residues. The V and J ends lost 6 bases and 4 bases, in that order; junction bases with no gene match: 7. The CDR3 DNA reads TGCAGCGTGGCGCACAGGGGGATTAATGAAAAACTGTTTTTT. It is translated as CSVAHRGINEKLFF.